These 7 T cell receptor beta chains were sequenced from one sample in a study of blood T cell repertoires in COVID-19. Libraries were prepared by immunoSEQ multiplex PCR; TCRdb keeps only in-frame clonotypes and omits some of them. Found here are hundreds of thousands of clones, around 84% of them singletons; the top ten hold 15%. Source material: PBMCs or T cells enriched from blood (not recorded which). These receptors all come from a man between 18 and 29 years old who had recovered from COVID-19.

The gene calls are TRBV7-9 and TRBJ1-2, with 10 positions matching TRBD1. V lost 0 bases, J lost 4 bases, and 5 bases stayed unmatched. The CDR3 is 16 residues long. Germline V gene lookup returns CDR1 SEHNR and CDR2 FQNEAQ (reference sequence). In nucleotides, the CDR3 is TGTGCCAGCAGCTTAGCCGACAGGGGGCGTTTCTATGGCTACACCTTC. Protein: CASSLADRGRFYGYTF.

This clone was counted once. The chain carries TRBV7-8 and TRBJ1-1; 7 nucleotides match TRBD1. This CDR3 is built from 14 residues. Unmatched junction bases numbered 9, after V lost 5 bases and J lost 6 bases. CDR1 and CDR2 from the germline V gene are SGHVS and FQNEAQ. The CDR3 nucleotides read TGTGCCAGCAGCAGACCAGGGGGGCCCGCTGAAGCTTTCTTT. It yields the protein CASSRPGGPAEAFF.

The rearrangement joins TRBV5-1 to TRBJ2-5; 10 bases align to TRBD2. J gave up 2 bases and V 2 bases, and 3 bases lay outside the gene matches. Germline V gene data show CDR1 as SGHRS and CDR2 as YFSETQ. The CDR3 runs to 15 residues. CDR3 bases: TGCGCCAGCAGCTTAAGGACTAGCGGACAAGAGACCCAGTACTTC. Translated: CASSLRTSGQETQYF.

This rearrangement joins TRBV18 to TRBJ1-1; D is unresolved. The CDR3 covers 14 residues. V lost 3 bases to trimming and J lost 4 bases, with 12 bases between them. Looked up from germline, CDR1 is KGHSH and CDR2 is LQKENI. CDR3: CASSPSARITEAFF. The CDR3, as DNA: TGTGCCAGCTCACCTTCGGCCAGGATCACTGAAGCTTTCTTT. The full variable domain, rest sourced from reference TRBV18 and TRBJ1-1, is NAGVMQNPRHLVRRRGQEARLRCSPMKGHSHVYWYRQLPEEGLKFMVYLQKENIIDESGMPKERFSAEFPKEGPSILRIQQVVRGDSAAYFCASSPSARITEAFFGQGTRLTVV.

The J gene is TRBJ1-2, the V gene TRBV5-4; possible D gene TRBD1, 5 bases. Trimming stripped 0 bases from V and 7 bases from J, with 16 bases between. The CDR3 is 15 amino acids. Per germline, CDR1 SGHNT and CDR2 YYREEE (reference sequence). The CDR3 sequence: CASSLEGRRASGYTF. The DNA for the CDR3 is TGTGCCAGCAGCTTGGAAGGCCGCAGGGCCTCTGGCTACACCTTC.

The rearrangement uses TRBV4-1 and TRBJ1-2; a weak D match, TRBD1 (5 bases). The CDR3 spans 14 residues. Trimming stripped 0 bases from V and 7 bases from J, with 12 bases between. Germline-derived CDR1 and CDR2 are MGHRA and YSYEKL. The CDR3 here is CASSQDQGDSGYTF. CDR3 in DNA: TGCGCCAGCAGCCAAGATCAAGGGGACTCTGGCTACACCTTC.

The chain recombines TRBV11-3 with TRBJ1-1; 8 bases are a match to TRBD1. The CDR3 extends over 13 amino acids. Germline V gene lookup returns CDR1 SGHNT and CDR2 YENEEA. V shed 5 bases and J 4 bases; nucleotides not matched to a gene: 3. CDR3 in amino acids: CASSVQGGTEAFF. The DNA for the CDR3 is TGTGCCAGCAGCGTACAGGGGGGCACTGAAGCTTTCTTT. Drawing the rest from reference TRBV11-3 and TRBJ1-1, the complete variable domain is EAGVVQSPRYKIIEKKQPVAFWCNPISGHNTLYWYLQNLGQGPELLIRYENEEAVDDSQLPKDRFSAERLKGVDSTLKIQPAELGDSAVYLCASSVQGGTEAFFGQGTRLTVV.